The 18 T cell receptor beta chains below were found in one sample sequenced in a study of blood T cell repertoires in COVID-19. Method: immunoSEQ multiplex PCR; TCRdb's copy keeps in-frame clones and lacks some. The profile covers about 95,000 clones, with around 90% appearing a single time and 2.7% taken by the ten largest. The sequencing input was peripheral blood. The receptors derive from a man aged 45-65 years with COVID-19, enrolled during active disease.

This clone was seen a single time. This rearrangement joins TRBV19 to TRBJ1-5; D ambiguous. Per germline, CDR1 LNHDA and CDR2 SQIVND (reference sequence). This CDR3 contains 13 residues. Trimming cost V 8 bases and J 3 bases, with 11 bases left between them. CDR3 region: CASSPGHNQPQHF. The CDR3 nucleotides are TGTGCCAGTTCTCCGGGTCACAATCAGCCCCAGCATTTT. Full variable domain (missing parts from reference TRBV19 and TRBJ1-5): DGGITQSPKYLFRKEGQNVTLSCEQNLNHDAMYWYRQDPGQGLRLIYYSQIVNDFQKGDIAEGYSVSREKKESFPLTVTSAQKNPTAFYLCASSPGHNQPQHFGDGTRLSIL.

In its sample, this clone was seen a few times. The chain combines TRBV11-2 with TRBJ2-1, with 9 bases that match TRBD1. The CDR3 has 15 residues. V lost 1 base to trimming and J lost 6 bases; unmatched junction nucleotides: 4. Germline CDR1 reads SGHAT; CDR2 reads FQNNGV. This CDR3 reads CASSLGDRVGNEQFF. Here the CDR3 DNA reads TGTGCCAGCAGCTTAGGGGACAGGGTAGGCAATGAGCAGTTCTTC.

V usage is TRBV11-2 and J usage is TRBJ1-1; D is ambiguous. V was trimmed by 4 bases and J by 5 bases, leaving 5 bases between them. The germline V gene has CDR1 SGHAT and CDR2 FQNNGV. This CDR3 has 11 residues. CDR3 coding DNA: TGTGCCAGCAGCTCCCTTACTGAAGCTTTCTTT. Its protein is CASSSLTEAFF.

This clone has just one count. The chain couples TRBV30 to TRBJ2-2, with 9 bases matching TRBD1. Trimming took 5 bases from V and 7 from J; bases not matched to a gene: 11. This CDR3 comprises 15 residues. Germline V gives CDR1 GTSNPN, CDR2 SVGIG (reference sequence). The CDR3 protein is CAWGRQGVLYGELFF. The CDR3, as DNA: TGTGCCTGGGGGAGACAGGGGGTTTTGTACGGGGAGCTGTTTTTT.

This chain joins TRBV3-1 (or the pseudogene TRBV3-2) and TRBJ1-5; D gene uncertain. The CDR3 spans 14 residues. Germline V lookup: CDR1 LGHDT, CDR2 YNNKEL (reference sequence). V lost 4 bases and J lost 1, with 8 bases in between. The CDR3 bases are TGTGCCAGCAGCCCTTCGAGGAGCAATCAGCCCCAGCATTTT. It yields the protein CASSPSRSNQPQHF.

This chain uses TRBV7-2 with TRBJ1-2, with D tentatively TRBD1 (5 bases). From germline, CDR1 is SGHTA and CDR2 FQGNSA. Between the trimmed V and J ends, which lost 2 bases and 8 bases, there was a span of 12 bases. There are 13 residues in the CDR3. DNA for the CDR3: TGTGCCAGCAGCTTATGGGGCCATCCAGGCTACACCTTC. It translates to CASSLWGHPGYTF.

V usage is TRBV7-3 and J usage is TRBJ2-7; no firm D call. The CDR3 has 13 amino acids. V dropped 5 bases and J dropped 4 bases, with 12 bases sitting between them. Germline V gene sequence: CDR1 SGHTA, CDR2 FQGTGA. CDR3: CASSPFTGYEQYF. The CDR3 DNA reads TGTGCCAGCAGCCCCTTTACGGGTTACGAGCAGTACTTC.

The CDR3 DNA reads as TGTGCCAGCAGGGCGACAGGGGGCACGCAGTATTTT. Its translation is CASRATGGTQYF. The rearrangement links TRBV7-2 to TRBJ2-3; 10 bases are shared with TRBD1. This CDR3 contains 12 residues. The germline V gene has CDR1 SGHTA and CDR2 FQGNSA. J gave up 9 bases and V 6 bases, and 3 bases lay outside the gene matches.

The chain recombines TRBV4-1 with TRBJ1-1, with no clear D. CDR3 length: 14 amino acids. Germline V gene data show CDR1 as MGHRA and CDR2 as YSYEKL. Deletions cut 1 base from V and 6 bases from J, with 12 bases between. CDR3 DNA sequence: TGCGCCAGCAGCCAAGCTTGGCAGTCTTCTGAAGCTTTCTTT. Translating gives CASSQAWQSSEAFF.

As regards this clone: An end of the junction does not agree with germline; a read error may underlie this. The CDR3 here is CASSLERTGGKEVF. The DNA for the CDR3 is TGCGCCAGCAGCTTGGAAAGGACAGGGGGCAAGGAGGTTTTT. V and J are TRBV5-1 and TRBJ2-2; TRBD1 matches at 11 bases. The CDR3 length is 14 residues. Germline loops: CDR1 SGHRS, CDR2 YFSETQ.

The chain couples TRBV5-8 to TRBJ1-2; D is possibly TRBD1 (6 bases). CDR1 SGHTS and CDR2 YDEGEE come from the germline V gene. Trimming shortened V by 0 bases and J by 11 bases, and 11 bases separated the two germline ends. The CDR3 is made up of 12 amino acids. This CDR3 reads CASSLDGTHYTF. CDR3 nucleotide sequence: TGTGCCAGCAGCTTGGATGGGACACATTACACCTTC.

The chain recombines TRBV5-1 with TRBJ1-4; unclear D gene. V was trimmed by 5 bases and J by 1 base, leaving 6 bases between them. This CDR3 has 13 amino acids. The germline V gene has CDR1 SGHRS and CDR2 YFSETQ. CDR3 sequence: CASRRGTNEKLFF. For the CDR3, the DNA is TGCGCCAGCAGGCGCGGAACTAATGAAAAACTGTTTTTT.

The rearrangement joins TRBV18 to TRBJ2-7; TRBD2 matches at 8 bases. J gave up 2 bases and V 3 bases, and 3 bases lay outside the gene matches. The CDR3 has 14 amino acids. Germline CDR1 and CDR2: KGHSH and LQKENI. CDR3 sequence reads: CASSPPGLAYEQYF. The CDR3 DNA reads TGTGCCAGCTCACCCCCGGGACTAGCCTACGAGCAGTACTTC.

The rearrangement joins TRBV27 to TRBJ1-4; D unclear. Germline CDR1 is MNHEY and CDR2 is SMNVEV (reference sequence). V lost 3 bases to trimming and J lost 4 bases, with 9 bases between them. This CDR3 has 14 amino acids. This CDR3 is CASSLAGVNEKLFF. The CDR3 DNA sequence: TGTGCCAGCAGTTTGGCCGGGGTTAATGAAAAACTGTTTTTT.

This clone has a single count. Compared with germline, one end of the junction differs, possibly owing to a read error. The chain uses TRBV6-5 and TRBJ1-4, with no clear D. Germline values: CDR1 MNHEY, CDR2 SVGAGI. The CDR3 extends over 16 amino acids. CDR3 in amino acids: CASRYSLTATNEKLFF. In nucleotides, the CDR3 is TGTGCCAGCAGATACTCTCTTACAGCAACTAATGAAAAACTGTTTTTT.

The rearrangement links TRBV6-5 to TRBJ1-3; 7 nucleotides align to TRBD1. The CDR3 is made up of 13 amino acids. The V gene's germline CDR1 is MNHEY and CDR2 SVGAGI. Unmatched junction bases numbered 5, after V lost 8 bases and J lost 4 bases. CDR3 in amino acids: CASEPGGGNTIYF. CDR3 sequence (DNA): TGTGCCAGCGAGCCAGGGGGAGGAAACACCATATATTTT.

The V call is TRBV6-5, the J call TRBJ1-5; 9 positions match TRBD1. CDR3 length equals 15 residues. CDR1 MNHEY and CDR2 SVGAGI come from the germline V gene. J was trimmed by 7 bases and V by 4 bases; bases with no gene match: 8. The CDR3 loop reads CASSSLQGAEQPQHF. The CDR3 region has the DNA TGTGCCAGCAGTTCCCTACAGGGGGCGGAACAGCCCCAGCATTTT.

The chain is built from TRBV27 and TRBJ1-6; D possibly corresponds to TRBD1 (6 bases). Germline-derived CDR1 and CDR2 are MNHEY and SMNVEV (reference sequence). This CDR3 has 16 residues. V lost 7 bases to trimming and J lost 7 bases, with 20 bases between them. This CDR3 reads CASTNPEGVRNSPLHF. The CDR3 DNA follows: TGTGCCAGCACCAACCCCGAGGGGGTGAGAAATTCACCCCTCCACTTT.